The source of this T cell receptor beta chain is a study of blood T cell repertoires in COVID-19 (dated by TCRdb to 2020 to 2022). About the study as a whole: Samples covering the acute and convalescent phases of COVID-19 were provided by collaborators in the United States, Italy and Spain. Where available, HLA class I and class II types were obtained from metadata supplied by the sample provider rather than from assay-based typing. The prospective study material was composed of cDNA or gDNA derived from T cells, B-cell-depleted T cells, or PBMCs. Deeply sampled blood TCRbeta repertoires from subjects exposed to, actively infected with, or recovered from COVID-19 were included in the dataset. A de-identified subject ID, COVID-19 status, age in years and sex were almost always included in the sample metadata. Samples came from the ongoing ImmuneRACE study (first 160 participants) plus 1,254 subjects from 6 global collaborators. The repertoires were released in a freely available public database meant as a resource for research on the immune response to SARS-CoV-2.

The research as a whole found: The amount of clinical and demographic metadata varied by source and participant and was provided uncurated.

The CDR3, from cysteine to phenylalanine, totals 15 residues. Here the CDR3 DNA is all that survives: 45 bases in frame from base 1. The junction shows trimming of 2 bases on V and 2 bases on J, plus 11 bases between the germline ends. The germline V gene (reference sequence) provides CDR1 SEHNR and CDR2 FQNEAQ. This clone has a single count. This clone's antigen is unknown. There are no base qualities to consult, and no much larger clone falls within one base. In the prospective study, participants were roughly 18 to 89 years old, resided in approximately 25 geographic areas of the United States, and were enrolled through a virtual design. In the prospective study, cohorts were assigned on the basis of participant-reported clinical history obtained from a screening survey and a study questionnaire. In the prospective study, whole blood, serum and a nasopharyngeal or oropharyngeal swab were collected from each participant by mobile phlebotomists. Additional blood draws and questionnaires over an approximately two-month period could optionally be provided by prospective study participants. Before DNA extraction, prospective study blood samples were shipped either frozen or at room temperature.

TCRbeta CDR3 regions were amplified from genomic DNA by means of the immunoSEQ Assay, a bias-controlled multiplex PCR. Turning to the authors' computational methods: Within the assay, amplification of reference gene primers was used to estimate how many nucleated cells each sample contained. To quantify the absolute abundance of each unique TCRbeta CDR3 rearrangement, sequence reads were collapsed and filtered. For each sample, productive Simpson clonality was calculated as the square root of Simpson's diversity index over productive rearrangements. TCRdb obtained this table from immuneACCESS and retained in-frame rearrangements with V and J assigned. These tables miss some clones; where compared with another copy, unresolved V genes account for less than half of the shortfall, and the remainder is unexplained. V and J calls and clone size are as listed in that table; D and trimming were resolved from the DNA. The sample table shows some 260,000 clones, and about 80% are seen once. Approximately 4.3% of the sample lies in the top ten.

The source is a man aged 30 to 39 with acute COVID-19. Recombination connected TRBV7-9 to TRBJ2-3; the D gene lacks a confident call. Material for sequencing was PBMCs or T cells enriched from blood (not recorded which). The CDR3 amino acid sequence is: CASSLHGAITDTQYF. The DNA sequence is as follows: TGTGCCAGCAGCTTACACGGTGCAATCACAGATACGCAGTATTTT. The CDR3, completed at both ends by the reference TRBV7-9 and TRBJ2-3 genes, gives the full variable domain DTGVSQNPRHKITKRGQNVTFRCDPISEHNRLYWYRQTLGQGPEFLTYFQNEAQLEKSRLLSDRFSAERPKGSFSTLEIQRTEQGDSAMYLCASSLHGAITDTQYFGPGTRLTVL.